This entry lists 30 T cell receptor beta chains sequenced from one sample in a study of glioma-infiltrating T cells after dendritic cell vaccination. Noted time point: after dendritic cell vaccination, including at tumor progression/relapse. Profiled with immunoSEQ multiplex PCR; TCRdb holds only in-frame clones, not every one. The sample gives around 100,000 clones, around 86% of which show up once; less than 7% is in the top ten. Sequencing used blood, obtained after dendritic cell vaccination. Receptors originate from a human donor with glioblastoma.

This rearrangement joins TRBV4-2 to TRBJ1-2, with 7 bases lining up with TRBD1. V shed 2 bases, J shed 4 bases, and the junction held 4 bases outside the gene matches. Per germline, CDR1 LGHNA and CDR2 YNFKEQ. The CDR3 runs to 14 residues. In nucleotides, the CDR3 is TGTGCCAGCAGCCAAAACCGGGACAGCTATGGCTACACCTTC. It specifies CASSQNRDSYGYTF.

The chain couples TRBV6-5 to TRBJ2-3; a possible D gene is TRBD1 (6 bases). There are 15 residues in the CDR3. Deletions cut 0 bases from V and 3 bases from J, with 10 bases between. Per the germline V gene, CDR1 is MNHEY and CDR2 is SVGAGI. CDR3 nucleotide sequence: TGTGCCAGCAGTTACTCGATGGGGGCGACAGATACGCAGTATTTT. Protein product: CASSYSMGATDTQYF.

In DNA, the CDR3 is TGTGCCAGCAGCCAGAGGGGGGCCTTCGGGGGGTCCGGGGAGCTGTTTTTT. Its protein product is CASSQRGAFGGSGELFF. This chain uses TRBV4-2 with TRBJ2-2, with D possibly matching TRBD2 (7 bases). The CDR3 covers 17 residues. The germline V gene has CDR1 LGHNA and CDR2 YNFKEQ. The V gene lost 3 bases and the J gene lost 6 bases, with 20 bases spanning the gap.

V gene TRBV5-1 combines with J gene TRBJ1-4; the D is unclear. Trimming shortened V by 3 bases and J by 0 bases, and 3 bases separated the two germline ends. In germline, CDR1 is SGHRS, CDR2 YFSETQ. The CDR3 length is 13 residues. The CDR3 loop is CASSSTTNEKLFF. For the CDR3, the DNA is TGCGCCAGCAGCTCAACAACTAATGAAAAACTGTTTTTT.

The CDR3 here is CASSYSGPTHQPQHF. In DNA, the CDR3 is TGTGCCAGCAGTTACTCCGGTCCAACCCACCAGCCCCAGCATTTT. The chain links TRBV6-6 to TRBJ1-5; unclear D gene. This CDR3 is 15 amino acids long. Germline V gene data show CDR1 as MNHNY and CDR2 as SVGAGI (reference sequence). V was pared by 0 bases and J by 7 bases, with 13 bases between.

The gene calls are TRBV6-1 and TRBJ1-1; TRBD1 might be the D (5 bases). CDR1 MNHNS and CDR2 SASEGT come from the germline V gene. With 5 bases removed from V and 1 base from J, the gap between germline ends came to 11 bases. This CDR3 is built from 14 residues. The CDR3 here is CASSLDISNTEAFF. In DNA, the CDR3 is TGTGCCAGCAGTCTGGACATATCGAACACTGAAGCTTTCTTT.

The V gene is TRBV11-3, the J gene TRBJ2-7, with a weak D call TRBD2 (5 bases). Germline assignment: CDR1 SGHNT and CDR2 YENEEA. The length of the CDR3 is 14 residues. The V end lost 0 bases, the J end lost 3 bases, and 9 bases lay between the germline ends. CDR3 region: CASSLEGDNYEQYF. CDR3 nucleotide sequence: TGTGCCAGCAGCTTAGAGGGAGATAACTACGAGCAGTACTTC. The full variable domain, completed using reference TRBV11-3 and TRBJ2-7, is EAGVVQSPRYKIIEKKQPVAFWCNPISGHNTLYWYLQNLGQGPELLIRYENEEAVDDSQLPKDRFSAERLKGVDSTLKIQPAELGDSAVYLCASSLEGDNYEQYFGPGTRLTVT.

The genes are TRBV12-5 and TRBJ1-1; the D gene is possibly TRBD1 (6 bases). The germline V gene has CDR1 LGHNT and CDR2 FRNRAP. Trimming stripped 2 bases from V and 0 bases from J, with 13 bases between. This CDR3 contains 16 residues. CDR3 in DNA: TGTGCTAGTGGTTTGATTCCGGGGGGCATGAACACTGAAGCTTTCTTT. This encodes CASGLIPGGMNTEAFF.

This clone was recorded once. The rearrangement uses TRBV5-1 and TRBJ1-3; D remains ambiguous. V lost 0 bases and J lost 8, with 12 bases in between. The CDR3 contains 14 residues. Per the germline V gene, CDR1 is SGHRS and CDR2 is YFSETQ. The CDR3 region is CASSLAGVGDTIYF. The DNA of the CDR3 is TGCGCCAGCAGCTTGGCCGGTGTAGGAGACACCATATATTTT.

The gene calls are TRBV18 and TRBJ2-1, with TRBD1 as a possible D gene (7 bases). Germline CDR1 reads KGHSH; CDR2 reads LQKENI. The CDR3 sequence is 13 residues long. V lost 2 bases and J lost 8, with 10 bases in between. The CDR3 nucleotides are TGTGCCAGCTCACCAGACAGGGAGGATGAGCAGTTCTTC. Its protein is CASSPDREDEQFF.

The genes are TRBV9 and TRBJ1-3, with TRBD1 identical over 9 bases. With V trimmed by 2 bases and J by 4 bases, 10 bases remained unmatched. The germline CDR1 and CDR2 sequences are SGDLS and YYNGEE. The CDR3 totals 17 residues. CDR3 in DNA: TGTGCCAGCAGCGTCCCCACACAGGGGGCTGACGGAAACACCATATATTTT. Residues: CASSVPTQGADGNTIYF.

The V call is TRBV20-1, the J call TRBJ1-1, with D perhaps matching TRBD1 (6 bases). The CDR3 contains 11 residues. V was cut by 4 bases and J by 11 bases, with 14 bases left in between. Looked up from germline, CDR1 is DFQATT and CDR2 is SNEGSKA (reference sequence). CDR3 DNA sequence: TGCAGTGCTATGGGAGGGGGATTGGCTTTCTTT. This gives the protein CSAMGGGLAFF.

V is TRBV6-1 and J is TRBJ1-2; no firm D call. Germline CDR1 is MNHNS and CDR2 is SASEGT. V was shortened by 1 base and J by 1 base, with 16 bases between the two germline ends. This CDR3 has 17 residues. CDR3 amino acids: CASSEEARVLDNYGYTF. CDR3 DNA sequence: TGTGCCAGCAGTGAAGAAGCGCGGGTTTTGGATAACTATGGCTACACCTTC.

The rearrangement uses TRBV5-4 and TRBJ2-7; 10 bases line up with TRBD1. The CDR3 length is 17 residues. The J segment lost 3 bases and the V segment lost 6 bases, leaving 15 bases of the junction unmatched. Germline values: CDR1 SGHNT, CDR2 YYREEE (reference sequence). CDR3 loop: CASIPRDRGVDNYEQYF. The CDR3 coding sequence is TGTGCCAGCATCCCCCGGGACAGGGGAGTCGATAACTACGAGCAGTACTTC.

This chain links TRBV9 with TRBJ2-5; 9 bases are shared with TRBD2. V gave up 0 bases and J gave up 3 bases; unmatched junction bases: 0. Germline V gene data show CDR1 as SGDLS and CDR2 as YYNGEE. The CDR3 has 14 residues. The CDR3 is CASSVASGEETQYF. CDR3 DNA sequence: TGTGCCAGCAGCGTAGCTAGCGGGGAAGAGACCCAGTACTTC.

The gene calls are TRBV19 and TRBJ1-2; D unclear. The CDR3 is 12 amino acids. With 9 bases removed from V and 5 bases from J, the gap between germline ends came to 13 bases. Germline assignment: CDR1 LNHDA and CDR2 SQIVND (reference sequence). The CDR3 here is CASRTADYGYTF. The DNA of the CDR3 is TGTGCCAGCAGAACAGCTGATTATGGCTACACCTTC.

The chain has TRBV5-1 and TRBJ2-7, with 11 positions matching TRBD1. J was trimmed by 3 bases and V by 0 bases; bases with no gene match: 5. The CDR3 runs 16 residues. The germline V gene has CDR1 SGHRS and CDR2 YFSETQ. CDR3 coding DNA: TGCGCCAGCAGCTTGGGGGGACAGGGGGGTTACTACGAGCAGTACTTC. Its translation is CASSLGGQGGYYEQYF.

This clone was observed a handful of times. The chain has TRBV7-2 and TRBJ1-1; D remains ambiguous. The CDR3 is 16 amino acids. The germline V gene encodes CDR1 SGHTA and CDR2 FQGNSA. Trimming stripped 3 bases from V and 0 bases from J, with 14 bases between. The CDR3 loop reads CASSLVGGGMNTEAFF. CDR3 bases: TGTGCCAGCAGCTTGGTGGGAGGTGGAATGAACACTGAAGCTTTCTTT.

The V gene is TRBV19, the J gene TRBJ2-7, with D possibly matching TRBD1 (5 bases). The CDR3 is 13 amino acids. Germline V lookup: CDR1 LNHDA, CDR2 SQIVND (reference sequence). Trimming took 5 bases from V and 0 from J, leaving 8 bases between them. The CDR3 region has the DNA TGTGCCAGTAGTCGACAGAGCTCCTACGAGCAGTACTTC. As protein: CASSRQSSYEQYF. Full variable domain (rest looked up from reference TRBV19 and TRBJ2-7): DGGITQSPKYLFRKEGQNVTLSCEQNLNHDAMYWYRQDPGQGLRLIYYSQIVNDFQKGDIAEGYSVSREKKESFPLTVTSAQKNPTAFYLCASSRQSSYEQYFGPGTRLTVT.

In this sample, this clone turned up a few times. DNA of the CDR3: TGTGCCAGCAGCTTAAGTAGCGGGGGGGCCTTTTCCTACAATGAGCAGTTCTTC. It is translated as CASSLSSGGAFSYNEQFF. The chain joins TRBV7-3 to TRBJ2-1; 11 bases fit TRBD2. Germline values: CDR1 SGHTA, CDR2 FQGTGA. Germline trimming cut 1 base from V and 1 base from J; bases unmatched to any gene: 6. CDR3 size: 18 residues. The variable domain in full, completed from reference TRBV7-3 and TRBJ2-1, reads GAGVSQTPSNKVTEKGKYVELRCDPISGHTALYWYRQSLGQGPEFLIYFQGTGAADDSGLPNDRFFAVRPEGSVSTLKIQRTERGDSAVYLCASSLSSGGAFSYNEQFFGPGTRLTVL.

The chain joins TRBV6-6 to TRBJ1-1; TRBD1 matches 12 bases. Germline assignment: CDR1 MNHNY and CDR2 SVGAGI (reference sequence). The CDR3 runs 13 residues. V gave up 10 bases and J gave up 6 bases; unmatched junction bases: 6. The CDR3 sequence is CATRDRGLAEAFF. CDR3 nucleotide sequence: TGTGCCACCCGGGACAGGGGGCTTGCTGAAGCTTTCTTT.

The sample holds one count of this clone. The rearrangement uses TRBV6-1 and TRBJ2-5, with D possibly matching TRBD2 (6 bases). CDR3 length: 13 amino acids. V was pared by 3 bases and J by 5 bases, with 10 bases between. Germline assignment: CDR1 MNHNS and CDR2 SASEGT. CDR3 sequence reads: CASSEPGGETQYF. CDR3 bases: TGTGCCAGCAGTGAGCCAGGAGGGGAGACCCAGTACTTC.

This chain joins TRBV5-1 and TRBJ2-5; D remains unclear. V lost 0 bases and J 0 bases, leaving 6 bases between the germline ends. The CDR3 covers 14 residues. CDR1 and CDR2 (germline): SGHRS, YFSETQ. CDR3: CASSLDTNQETQYF. CDR3 coding DNA: TGCGCCAGCAGCTTGGACACAAACCAAGAGACCCAGTACTTC.

The chain uses TRBV5-1 and TRBJ1-2, with 9 bases fitting TRBD1. The junction had 5 bases not matched to a gene; V was cut back by 4 bases and J by 4 bases. The CDR3 spans 14 residues. Germline lookup yields CDR1 SGHRS and CDR2 YFSETQ. The chain's CDR3 is CASSGGTGSYGYTF. The CDR3 DNA reads TGCGCCAGCAGCGGGGGGACAGGGTCCTATGGCTACACCTTC.

The sample holds one count of this clone. The chain employs TRBV19 and TRBJ2-1; 7 bases map to TRBD1. Germline assignment: CDR1 LNHDA and CDR2 SQIVND (reference sequence). Losses at the gene ends were 3 bases for V and 4 bases for J; bases not matched to a gene: 3. CDR3 size: 14 residues. The CDR3 bases are TGTGCCAGTAGTATGGGCAGGGGGTACAATGAGCAGTTCTTC. It encodes CASSMGRGYNEQFF.

CDR3 bases: TGTGCCAGCAGCTACCGGACGGGACATTCCTACGAGCAGTACTTC. Translated: CASSYRTGHSYEQYF. The chain carries TRBV11-2 and TRBJ2-7; maybe TRBD1 (6 bases). Trimming shortened V by 4 bases and J by 1 base, and 14 bases separated the two germline ends. Looked up from germline, CDR1 is SGHAT and CDR2 is FQNNGV. CDR3 size: 15 residues.

This clone has a single count. The V and J genes are TRBV9 and TRBJ2-1, with TRBD1 identical over 7 bases. CDR1 and CDR2 (germline): SGDLS, YYNGEE. The CDR3 has 15 amino acids. J was trimmed by 5 bases and V by 5 bases; bases with no gene match: 10. The DNA for the CDR3 is TGTGCCAGCAGTCTCACCGGGACAGCAAACAATGAGCAGTTCTTC. It translates to CASSLTGTANNEQFF.

For the CDR3, the DNA is TGTGCCAGCAGCGGTTACTCTGGAGTAAATGAAAAACTGTTTTTT. Translation: CASSGYSGVNEKLFF. The rearrangement links TRBV2 to TRBJ1-4; D gene uncertain. There are 15 residues in the CDR3. Trimming removed 6 bases from V and 5 bases from J, with 16 bases in between. Germline V CDR1 and CDR2: SNHLY, FYNNEI.

The chain uses TRBV2 and TRBJ2-2; no firm D call. Germline values: CDR1 SNHLY, CDR2 FYNNEI. Deletions cut 8 bases from V and 4 bases from J, with 11 bases between. The CDR3 has 13 amino acids. The CDR3 is CASARKITGELFF. In nucleotides, the CDR3 is TGTGCCAGCGCCAGGAAAATCACCGGGGAGCTGTTTTTT.

The gene calls are TRBV25-1 and TRBJ1-1; 7 bases line up with TRBD1. The J segment lost 3 bases and the V segment lost 4 bases, leaving 2 bases of the junction unmatched. CDR3 length: 13 amino acids. Germline V lookup: CDR1 MGHDK, CDR2 SYGVNS. As DNA, the CDR3 is TGTGCCAGCAGTGGGGACAGAGACACTGAAGCTTTCTTT. Amino acid sequence: CASSGDRDTEAFF.